One and the same sample provided the 14 T cell receptor beta chains below, sequenced in a study of low-dose radiotherapy and immunotherapy resistance in tumors. First-strand cDNA relied on TRAV- and TRBV-specific primers spanning alpha and beta chains. Using a constant-region primer together with a V-primer adapter, TCRs were subjected to around 20 PCR cycles of amplification. TCRdb re-analysed the reads in MiXCR, keeping a single row per CDR3 protein. This table has tens of thousands of distinct CDR3 sequences, 20% to 25% appearing once. Time point indicated: before trial treatment. Source: PBMCs, taken before treatment. These receptor sequences come from a male donor with prostate cancer.

A remark on this clonotype: A read error is possible here, since a much larger clone lies one base away. The rearrangement uses TRBV5-8 and TRBJ2-3; D gene uncertain. The V gene lost 2 bases and the J gene lost 5 bases, with 6 bases spanning the gap. The CDR3 length is 12 residues. CDR1 and CDR2 from the germline V gene are SGHTS and YDEGEE. This CDR3 is CASSFFKDTQYF. The CDR3 DNA reads as TGTGCCAGCAGCTTCTTCAAAGATACGCAGTATTTT.

This clonotype has a count of ten or more. The V gene is TRBV7-2, the J gene TRBJ2-5, with D tentatively TRBD1 or TRBD2 (5 bases each). V gave up 5 bases and J gave up 2 bases, with 12 bases separating them. Germline V lookup: CDR1 SGHTA, CDR2 FQGNSA. The CDR3 is 14 residues long. CDR3 amino acids: CASSPRGPQETQYF. CDR3 coding DNA: TGTGCCAGCAGCCCCCGGGGCCCACAAGAGACCCAGTACTTC.

This clonotype was counted at least ten times. CDR3 in amino acids: CASSEGQGYGYTF. As DNA, the CDR3 is TGTGCCAGCAGCGAGGGACAGGGCTATGGCTACACCTTC. The chain is built from TRBV9 and TRBJ1-2; 9 nucleotides match TRBD1. CDR3 length: 13 residues. Germline CDR1 reads SGDLS; CDR2 reads YYNGEE. The trim removed 3 bases at V and 4 bases at J, leaving 1 base unmatched.

This clonotype was detected ten times or more. V usage is TRBV2 and J usage is TRBJ1-5; maybe TRBD1 (6 bases). V was pared by 0 bases and J by 6 bases, with 9 bases between. CDR3 length: 14 amino acids. Germline CDR1 is SNHLY and CDR2 is FYNNEI. The CDR3 is CASSEAGGGQPQHF. CDR3 DNA: TGTGCCAGCAGTGAAGCAGGGGGAGGTCAGCCCCAGCATTTT.

The table lists this clonotype with many counts. This chain joins TRBV6-2 or TRBV6-3 and TRBJ2-5; D may be TRBD1 or TRBD2 (5 bases each). CDR3 length: 15 amino acids. Germline CDR1 MNHEY, CDR2 SVGEGT. The V end lost 0 bases, the J end lost 4 bases, and 12 bases lay between the germline ends. The CDR3 sequence: CASSYSQGTGETQYF. The CDR3 DNA is TGTGCCAGCAGTTACTCCCAAGGGACGGGAGAGACCCAGTACTTC.

This clonotype was seen ten or more times. The chain carries TRBV30 and TRBJ1-1, with D perhaps TRBD1 (6 bases). In germline, CDR1 is GTSNPN, CDR2 SVGIG (reference sequence). V gave up 7 bases and J gave up 4 bases, with 16 bases separating them. This CDR3 is 13 amino acids long. CDR3 loop: CALNRDDGTEAFF. CDR3 nucleotide sequence: TGTGCCTTGAACAGGGACGATGGCACTGAAGCTTTCTTT.

The table lists this clonotype with many counts. The chain uses TRBV11-3 and TRBJ1-1; maybe TRBD1 (6 bases). The CDR3 covers 14 residues. Trimming cost V 1 base and J 3 bases, with 9 bases left between them. Germline loops: CDR1 SGHNT, CDR2 YENEEA. The CDR3 bases are TGTGCCAGCAGCTTAGGGGGGGCGGACACTGAAGCTTTCTTT. Translation gives CASSLGGADTEAFF.

This rearrangement joins TRBV6-4 to TRBJ1-2; D might be TRBD1 (5 bases). CDR1 and CDR2 (germline): MRHNA, SNTAGT. The CDR3 has 16 amino acids. Trimming stripped 0 bases from V and 2 bases from J, with 13 bases between. The CDR3 nucleotides read TGTGCCAGCAGTGACTCGAATAGGGGAGGAAACTATGGCTACACCTTC. Translated, it gives CASSDSNRGGNYGYTF.

This CDR3 is CASRFGQYNEQFF. DNA of the CDR3: TGTGCCAGCAGATTTGGACAGTACAATGAGCAGTTCTTC. The chain recombines TRBV6-5 with TRBJ2-1, with D tentatively TRBD1 (6 bases). The germline V gene encodes CDR1 MNHEY and CDR2 SVGAGI. V was cut by 6 bases and J by 4 bases, with 10 bases left in between. The CDR3 sequence is 13 residues long.

This clonotype has ten or more counts. This sequence joins TRBV4-2 and TRBJ2-2; D gene uncertain. V was shortened by 3 bases and J by 0 bases, with 17 bases between the two germline ends. The CDR3 covers 18 residues. CDR1 and CDR2 from the germline V gene are LGHNA and YNFKEQ. This chain's CDR3 is CASSHQDVRVTNTGELFF. In nucleotides, the CDR3 is TGTGCCAGCAGCCACCAAGATGTCCGGGTGACGAACACCGGGGAGCTGTTTTTT.

This clonotype was recorded many times. The chain joins TRBV7-9 to TRBJ2-2; no firm D call. The CDR3 totals 16 residues. Trimming took 2 bases from V and 3 from J, leaving 13 bases between them. CDR1 and CDR2 from the germline V gene are SEHNR and FQNEAQ (reference sequence). The CDR3 DNA reads TGTGCCAGCAGCTTAATAGTTTTAGGGTACACCGGGGAGCTGTTTTTT. As protein: CASSLIVLGYTGELFF.

The chain employs TRBV6-2 or TRBV6-3 and TRBJ1-2; 7 bases agree with TRBD1. The trim removed 7 bases at V and 3 bases at J, leaving 11 bases unmatched. This CDR3 has 15 residues. The V gene's germline CDR1 is MNHEY and CDR2 SVGEGT. CDR3 nucleotide sequence: TGTGCCAGCAACCACCGGGAAGGGGGCGACTATGGCTACACCTTC. Translated: CASNHREGGDYGYTF.

The sample holds a few counts of this clonotype. The genes are TRBV5-1 and TRBJ2-2, with TRBD1 as a possible D gene (5 bases). This CDR3 spans 14 amino acids. Looked up from germline, CDR1 is SGHRS and CDR2 is YFSETQ. V was trimmed by 0 bases and J by 4 bases, leaving 7 bases between them. The CDR3 loop reads CASSLGQSTGELFF. DNA of the CDR3: TGCGCCAGCAGCTTGGGACAGTCCACCGGGGAGCTGTTTTTT.

This clonotype was counted at least ten times. V is TRBV28 and J is TRBJ1-2; tentative D call: TRBD1 (6 bases). The germline CDR1 and CDR2 sequences are MDHEN and SYDVKM. Trimming left V 2 bases short and J 8 bases short, with 15 bases between. The CDR3 consists of 14 residues. For the CDR3, the DNA is TGTGCCAGCAGTTTACGCAGGACAGCCCAAGGCTACACCTTC. Translating gives CASSLRRTAQGYTF.